The T cell receptor beta chain described here comes from a study of T-cell memory formation after mild COVID-19. Study-level background: Most TCR clusters belonged to a single donor.

TCRdb re-called the 5' RACE reads with MiXCR, one entry per CDR3 protein. The sample has more than 400,000 distinct CDR3 sequences, 15% to 20% seen once. This clonotype appeared many times. Its antigen remains unidentified. The study's findings and limits: Memory from before infection featured some responding clones, which suggests cross-reactive memory joined. Later expanders leaned CD4+, whereas day 15 to 85 contracting clones were balanced CD4/CD8.

This CDR3 is built from 14 residues. V gave up 6 bases and J gave up 7 bases; unmatched junction bases: 8. The chain couples TRBV12-3 or TRBV12-4 to TRBJ1-5, with 8 nucleotides matching TRBD1. This clonotype originated in an adult woman who had mild COVID-19 (a few samples of this study predate the infection). Cell type and time point are not known. The sample taken for sequencing was PBMCs or a T cell subset sorted from them (not recorded which). In nucleotides, the CDR3 is TGTGCCAGCAGCCCCGGACAGGGTCGGCAGCCCCAGCATTTT. Translation gives CASSPGQGRQPQHF.